This T cell receptor (beta chain) was sequenced during a study of shared clonotypes between healthy human individuals. Nashville, Tennessee was home to all donors, who were Caucasian adults. For this clone: The sample carries other DNA sequences with the same CDR3.

Trimming took 3 bases from V and 5 from J, leaving 4 bases between them. The CDR3 runs to 12 residues. From germline, CDR1 is SGHDN and CDR2 FVKESK. Method: immunoSEQ multiplex PCR; TCRdb's copy keeps in-frame clones and lacks some. In the table there are millions of clones, 90% to 95% of which are singletons. The clonotype was recovered from a man aged 18 to 30 in good health. The J gene is TRBJ2-2, the V gene TRBV14; D gene ambiguous. Sequenced material: naive CD4+ T cells sorted from blood. Noted subset: CD45RA+ positively selected. The CDR3 region is CASSHNTGELFF. Written as DNA, the CDR3 is TGTGCCAGCAGCCATAATACCGGGGAGCTGTTTTTT.